What follows is one T cell receptor beta chain and its context. Antigen: not known. The data were obtained in a study of cytomegalovirus exposure and HLA in healthy donors. Study-wide findings and caveats: Across donors, most TCRs were seen rarely, yet some public ones were widespread. What a later analysis reportedly showed was that an Asian-associated ancestry cluster had fewer N-insertions than the roughly 670-donor mean. In vitro checks showed that a few CMV-associated chains really do target CMV antigens.

V shed 3 bases, J shed 4 bases, and the junction held 5 bases outside the gene matches. The CDR3 is 16 amino acids. Germline V CDR1 and CDR2: SGHTA, FQGNSA. PCR used 60 Vbeta primers and 13 Jbeta primers. The method was immunoSEQ multiplex PCR; TCRdb's version includes in-frame clones alone and lacks a portion of them. The table shows approximately 65,000 clones, with approximately 70% occurring only once. This clonotype was obtained from a man aged 35 to 55 in good health and CMV-seropositive. Sequences were obtained from PBMCs. J is TRBJ2-1 and V is TRBV7-2, with 11 bases that match TRBD2. The CDR3 DNA reads TGTGCCAGCAGCTTGAGACTAGCGGGGATGTACAATGAGCAGTTCTTC. Amino acid sequence: CASSLRLAGMYNEQFF.